This passage covers 24 T cell receptor beta chains from one sample sequenced in a study of T-cell memory formation after mild COVID-19. MiXCR, applied by TCRdb to the 5' RACE reads, yields one record per CDR3 protein. The repertoire holds 68,000 or so distinct CDR3 sequences, with over 15% as singletons. The sequencing sample was made of PBMCs or a T cell subset sorted from them (not recorded which). These receptors were obtained from an adult woman who had mild COVID-19 (a few samples of this study predate the infection). Cell type and time point are not known.

The table lists this clonotype with many counts. The genes are TRBV7-9 and TRBJ2-5; either TRBD1 or TRBD2 may supply D (5 bases each). The CDR3 has 13 residues. Trimming removed 6 bases at V and 5 bases at J, with 13 bases between. Germline loops: CDR1 SEHNR, CDR2 FQNEAQ (reference sequence). This chain's CDR3 is CASSRGDRETQYF. The CDR3 nucleotides are TGTGCCAGCAGTCGAGGGGACCGTGAGACCCAGTACTTC.

This clonotype was observed a few times. CDR3 in amino acids: CSASPQGPQPYEQYF. In nucleotides, the CDR3 is TGCAGTGCTAGCCCACAGGGCCCGCAACCCTACGAGCAGTACTTC. The V call is TRBV20-1, the J call TRBJ2-7, with a weak D call TRBD1 (6 bases). V lost 3 bases, J lost 2 bases, and 17 bases lay in between. CDR3 length: 15 amino acids. Looked up from germline, CDR1 is DFQATT and CDR2 is SNEGSKA (reference sequence).

The chain has TRBV6-2 or TRBV6-3 and TRBJ2-7; no clear D gene. V was cut by 8 bases and J by 0 bases, with 8 bases left in between. The CDR3 contains 12 residues. Per the germline V gene, CDR1 is MNHEY and CDR2 is SVGEGT. The CDR3 coding sequence is TGTGCCAGCGAGGCGTCCTCCTACGAGCAGTACTTC. As protein: CASEASSYEQYF.

At least ten counts were recorded for this clonotype. The chain employs TRBV7-2 and TRBJ2-4, with 7 bases that match TRBD1. The CDR3 totals 13 residues. With V trimmed by 6 bases and J by 6 bases, 5 bases remained unmatched. Germline lookup yields CDR1 SGHTA and CDR2 FQGNSA. As DNA, the CDR3 is TGTGCCAGCAGTTACGACAGGGTAAACATTCAGTACTTC. Protein sequence: CASSYDRVNIQYF. Variable domain in full (rest from reference TRBV7-2 and TRBJ2-4): GAGVSQSPSNKVTEKGKDVELRCDPISGHTALYWYRQSLGQGLEFLIYFQGNSAPDKSGLPSDRFSAERTGGSVSTLTIQRTQQEDSAVYLCASSYDRVNIQYFGAGTRLSVL.

This clonotype was seen a handful of times. V and J are TRBV24-1 and TRBJ2-2; a possible D gene is TRBD1 (6 bases). CDR1 is KGHDR, CDR2 SFDVKD, per germline. The CDR3 is made up of 17 amino acids. V was clipped by 0 bases and J by 3 bases, with 13 bases between them. The DNA for the CDR3 is TGTGCCACCAGTGATTTGTGGCAGGGGAAGGACACCGGGGAGCTGTTTTTT. Translated, it gives CATSDLWQGKDTGELFF.

To note about this clonotype: One end of the junction is discordant with germline, which a read error may explain. The rearrangement links TRBV4-1 to TRBJ2-3; a weak D match, TRBD2 (6 bases). CDR3 length equals 16 residues. From germline, CDR1 is MGHRA and CDR2 YSYEKL. The CDR3 sequence is CASRQGTRASTDTQYF. CDR3 DNA: TGCGCCAGCAGACAAGGGACTCGTGCTAGCACAGATACGCAGTATTTT.

This rearrangement joins TRBV5-1 to TRBJ1-2; 10 bases map to TRBD1. CDR1 is SGHRS, CDR2 YFSETQ, per germline. V trimming: 0 bases; J trimming: 6 bases; junction bases outside the gene matches: 8. The CDR3 is 16 amino acids. CDR3 amino acids: CASSLAGTGVIHGYTF. CDR3 sequence (DNA): TGCGCCAGCAGCTTGGCCGGGACAGGGGTTATCCATGGCTACACCTTC.

This clonotype was detected a few times. The rearrangement links TRBV9 to TRBJ2-3; 15 positions match TRBD2. The CDR3 totals 20 residues. Germline V gives CDR1 SGDLS, CDR2 YYNGEE. Losses at the gene ends were 3 bases for V and 4 bases for J; bases not matched to a gene: 15. The CDR3 DNA sequence: TGTGCCAGCAGCGGCGGACTAGCGGGGGGGCTAGGGGCCCGTCCAGATACGCAGTATTTT. Its translation: CASSGGLAGGLGARPDTQYF.

This chain links TRBV30 with TRBJ2-7; D may be TRBD2 (7 bases). Germline V CDR1 and CDR2: GTSNPN, SVGIG (reference sequence). Trimming removed 4 bases from V and 0 bases from J, with 13 bases in between. There are 14 residues in the CDR3. The CDR3 DNA sequence: TGTGCCTGGAAGGGGGGAGGGAGCTCCTACGAGCAGTACTTC. This gives the protein CAWKGGGSSYEQYF.

This clonotype has only a few counts. The rearrangement uses TRBV29-1 and TRBJ2-3; TRBD1 matches 8 bases. Trimming at V came to 1 base and at J to 4 bases, leaving 4 bases not matched to a gene. This CDR3 is built from 14 residues. CDR1 is SQVTM and CDR2 is ANQGSEA in the germline V gene. The CDR3 DNA follows: TGCAGCGTTGAAGTGGGACAGGTGGCAGATACGCAGTATTTT. Residues: CSVEVGQVADTQYF.

This clonotype was counted between two and nine times. The chain has TRBV6-2 or TRBV6-3 and TRBJ2-2; D may be TRBD2 (6 bases). V lost 7 bases, J lost 0 bases, and 24 bases lay in between. Germline assignment: CDR1 MNHEY and CDR2 SVGEGT. The CDR3 length is 19 residues. CDR3 amino acids: CASKDLIAEPNSNTGELFF. CDR3 DNA: TGTGCCAGCAAGGACCTGATAGCGGAACCAAACTCGAACACCGGGGAGCTGTTTTTT.

This clonotype was observed many times. The rearrangement joins TRBV12-3 or TRBV12-4 to TRBJ2-7; 7 bases match TRBD1. The CDR3 sequence is 13 residues long. V dropped 5 bases and J dropped 4; count of bases not matched to a gene: 5. CDR3 residues: CASSMGTVYEQYF. Here the CDR3 DNA reads TGTGCCAGCAGTATGGGGACAGTATACGAGCAGTACTTC.

The CDR3 spells CASSFSTDAYGYTF. The CDR3 DNA reads as TGCGCCAGCAGCTTTTCCACAGATGCTTATGGCTACACCTTC. The genes are TRBV5-1 and TRBJ1-2; D gene ambiguous. The CDR3 runs to 14 residues. Germline V gene sequence: CDR1 SGHRS, CDR2 YFSETQ. V lost 2 bases to trimming and J lost 5 bases, with 13 bases between them.

J is TRBJ2-5 and V is TRBV5-1; D uncertain. Trimming took off 0 bases at V and 4 bases at J, with 19 bases between the two ends. CDR3 length: 17 amino acids. CDR1 is SGHRS, CDR2 YFSETQ, per germline. The chain's CDR3 is CASSLEGVIPVRETQYF. Here the CDR3 DNA reads TGCGCCAGCAGCTTGGAAGGAGTGATACCCGTTAGAGAGACCCAGTACTTC.

This clonotype occurred a few times. This chain connects TRBV7-6 to TRBJ2-3; unclear D gene. CDR3 length: 13 residues. Germline CDR1 reads SGHVS; CDR2 reads FNYEAQ. Trimming removed 1 base at V and 3 bases at J, with 5 bases between. The CDR3: CASSLEVTDTQYF. The CDR3 nucleotides are TGTGCCAGCAGCTTAGAGGTGACAGATACGCAGTATTTT.

This clonotype was found a few times. The chain joins TRBV19 to TRBJ2-7, with D perhaps matching TRBD2 (5 bases). The CDR3 covers 14 residues. Germline assignment: CDR1 LNHDA and CDR2 SQIVND (reference sequence). Trimming took 2 bases from V and 1 from J, leaving 9 bases between them. The CDR3, as DNA: TGTGCCAGTAGTATACGGCCGGGGTCCTACGAGCAGTACTTC. It specifies CASSIRPGSYEQYF.

In this sample, this clonotype turned up many times. A much larger clone lies a single base off, so this may be a read error. The rearrangement joins TRBV4-1 to TRBJ2-3, with unresolved D. The CDR3 runs 13 residues. Deletions cut 2 bases from V and 6 bases from J, with 9 bases between. CDR1 and CDR2 (germline): MGHRA, YSYEKL. Written as DNA, the CDR3 is TGCGCCAGCAGCCAACCTACCGGGGATACGCAGTATTTT. It is translated as CASSQPTGDTQYF.

The chain is built from TRBV29-1 and TRBJ1-3, with D tentatively TRBD1 (5 bases). Deletions cut 4 bases from V and 8 bases from J, with 15 bases between. The length of the CDR3 is 13 residues. Germline V CDR1 and CDR2: SQVTM, ANQGSEA. CDR3 loop: CSVVFTAGDTIYF. The CDR3 DNA is TGCAGCGTTGTTTTTACGGCGGGGGACACCATATATTTT.

This clonotype was detected many times. The chain carries TRBV6-4 and TRBJ2-2; the D is unclear. The germline V and J ends were trimmed by 2 bases and 7 bases, with 11 bases remaining between them. The CDR3 spans 14 residues. Germline V gives CDR1 MRHNA, CDR2 SNTAGT. Written as DNA, the CDR3 is TGTGCCAGCAGTGACAGGGAATGGAGCGGGGAGCTGTTTTTT. Its protein is CASSDREWSGELFF.

This clonotype was seen a few times. The V and J genes are TRBV5-6 and TRBJ2-6, with D unclear. The CDR3 covers 18 residues. V was pared by 0 bases and J by 0 bases, with 13 bases between. CDR1 and CDR2 from the germline V gene are SGHDT and YYEEEE. CDR3 nucleotide sequence: TGTGCCAGCAGCTTGGGCGCCTCTGGGGTCTCTGGGGCCAACGTCCTGACTTTC. This sequence encodes CASSLGASGVSGANVLTF. Supplemented by reference TRBV5-6 and TRBJ2-6, the full variable domain reads DAGVTQSPTHLIKTRGQQVTLRCSPKSGHDTVSWYQQALGQGPQFIFQYYEEEERQRGNFPDRFSGHQFPNYSSELNVNALLLGDSALYLCASSLGASGVSGANVLTFGAGSRLTVL.

This clonotype has ten or more counts. This rearrangement joins TRBV21-1 to TRBJ2-7. TRBV21-1 corresponds to a pseudogene. There are 14 residues in the CDR3. CDR3 nucleotides: TGTGCCAGCAGCAATCGGATTAGCTCCTACGAGCAGTACTTC. Its translation: CASSNRISSYEQYF.

The chain recombines TRBV30 with TRBJ2-1; 8 bases are a match to TRBD2. V trimming: 0 bases; J trimming: 9 bases; junction bases outside the gene matches: 10. The CDR3 contains 15 residues. Germline CDR1 is GTSNPN and CDR2 is SVGIG (reference sequence). The CDR3 sequence is CAWSVLADPGAEQFF. CDR3 nucleotide sequence: TGTGCCTGGAGTGTACTAGCGGACCCCGGGGCTGAGCAGTTCTTC.

The rearrangement joins TRBV7-3 to TRBJ2-3; a possible D gene is TRBD1 (6 bases). The germline CDR1 and CDR2 sequences are SGHTA and FQGTGA. Trimming removed 5 bases at V and 2 bases at J, with 14 bases between. This CDR3 contains 15 residues. The CDR3 DNA reads as TGTGCCAGCAGCCCCCTCACAGGGCTCACAGATACGCAGTATTTT. Amino acids: CASSPLTGLTDTQYF. The full variable domain, its missing parts supplied by reference TRBV7-3 and TRBJ2-3, is GAGVSQTPSNKVTEKGKYVELRCDPISGHTALYWYRQSLGQGPEFLIYFQGTGAADDSGLPNDRFFAVRPEGSVSTLKIQRTERGDSAVYLCASSPLTGLTDTQYFGPGTRLTVL.

This clonotype was recorded a few times. The rearrangement joins TRBV7-8 to TRBJ2-1, with 11 bases aligning to TRBD2. Trimming took 5 bases from V and 3 from J; bases not matched to a gene: 3. This CDR3 has 15 amino acids. CDR1 is SGHVS, CDR2 FQNEAQ, per germline. In nucleotides, the CDR3 is TGTGCCAGCAGCCCTAGCGGGGGGAACTACAATGAGCAGTTCTTC. It specifies CASSPSGGNYNEQFF.